The 25 T cell receptor beta chains in this list originate from one sample, sequenced in a study of identical twins. TCRdb fed the 5' RACE reads into MiXCR, producing one record per CDR3 protein. The sample consists of roughly 260,000 distinct CDR3 sequences, 7.5% of them appearing once. These records were also assigned to another study, of yellow fever vaccine responses in identical twins.

Sequenced sample: CD8+ T cells sorted from blood. All receptors come from a young woman in good health.

This clonotype was recorded many times. The chain combines TRBV7-9 with TRBJ2-7; TRBD1 agrees at 7 bases. The CDR3 contains 16 residues. Germline V gives CDR1 SEHNR, CDR2 FQNEAQ (reference sequence). Trimming at V came to 3 bases and at J to 2 bases, leaving 10 bases not matched to a gene. In DNA form, the CDR3 reads TGTGCCAGCAGCTTCCCCCGAACCGGGACAGCCTACGAGCAGTACTTC. Translating gives CASSFPRTGTAYEQYF.

This clonotype has only a few counts. The chain recombines TRBV14 with TRBJ2-2; D remains ambiguous. Germline V lookup: CDR1 SGHDN, CDR2 FVKESK. The CDR3 loop spans 14 amino acids. The ends were cut back, 4 bases at V and 7 bases at J, with 13 bases in the middle. The CDR3 loop is CASSRIILDGELFF. Written as DNA, the CDR3 is TGTGCCAGCAGCCGAATCATATTGGACGGGGAGCTGTTTTTT.

This clonotype was detected many times. The chain uses TRBV3-1 and TRBJ2-1; 7 bases map to TRBD2. The length of the CDR3 is 13 residues. CDR1 and CDR2 (germline): LGHDT, YNNKEL (reference sequence). V lost 2 bases and J lost 9; bases outside the gene matches: 4. The CDR3 bases are TGTGCCAGCAGCCAAAAACTAGCGATTGAGCAGTTCTTC. Translating gives CASSQKLAIEQFF.

This clonotype was recorded a few times. The conserved phenylalanine or tryptophan is not found at the CDR3 terminus, so this likely reflects a read error. No DNA is shown, since the ends of the CDR3 on it are uncertain; the CDR3 is the one TCRdb lists. The rearrangement links TRBV7-2 to TRBJ1-1. Ends included, the CDR3 has 10 residues. CDR1 is SGHTA and CDR2 is FQGNSA in the germline V gene. The CDR3 region is CASSLVSALV.

This clonotype was seen many times. The gene calls are TRBV4-1 and TRBJ1-1; D remains ambiguous. CDR1 is MGHRA and CDR2 is YSYEKL in the germline V gene. The CDR3 extends over 14 amino acids. The ends were cut back, 0 bases at V and 8 bases at J, with 13 bases in the middle. The CDR3 region is CASSQDPKFAEAFF. The CDR3 coding sequence is TGCGCCAGCAGCCAAGATCCCAAGTTTGCGGAAGCTTTCTTT.

This clonotype was recorded many times. This chain links TRBV21-1 with TRBJ1-2; the table assigns TRBD1, which was not confirmed against the DNA. TRBV21-1 is noted as a pseudogene. The CDR3 is made up of 16 amino acids. The CDR3 sequence: CASSKYGAGGGYGYTF. The CDR3 coding sequence is TGTGCCAGCAGCAAGTACGGGGCAGGGGGCGGTTATGGCTACACCTTC.

The genes are TRBV12-3 or TRBV12-4 and TRBJ2-1, with 9 bases aligning to TRBD2. The CDR3 sequence is 19 residues long. V dropped 7 bases and J dropped 7; count of bases not matched to a gene: 23. The CDR3 region is CASTRILSPWRGGSNEQFF. CDR3 in DNA: TGTGCCAGCACCAGAATTTTATCCCCCTGGCGGGGGGGCTCGAATGAGCAGTTCTTC.

The V gene is TRBV27, the J gene TRBJ1-5, with a tentative D call TRBD1 (6 bases). Germline V gives CDR1 MNHEY, CDR2 SMNVEV (reference sequence). Trimming pared 5 bases from V and 2 bases from J, leaving 16 bases between. The CDR3 length is 16 residues. The CDR3 protein is CASSPIGGLGNQPQHF. DNA of the CDR3: TGTGCCAGCAGTCCTATAGGGGGGCTTGGCAATCAGCCCCAGCATTTT.

This clonotype occurred many times. This chain joins TRBV5-1 and TRBJ2-2, with D possibly matching TRBD2 (5 bases). The V gene lost 5 bases and the J gene lost 1 base, with 15 bases spanning the gap. The CDR3 totals 16 residues. CDR1 is SGHRS and CDR2 is YFSETQ in the germline V gene. CDR3 protein: CASSQRETWNTGELFF. CDR3 bases: TGCGCCAGCAGTCAAAGGGAGACCTGGAACACCGGGGAGCTGTTTTTT.

The table lists this clonotype with many counts. This sequence joins TRBV9 and TRBJ2-4; weak D call: TRBD1 (5 bases). Germline V gene sequence: CDR1 SGDLS, CDR2 YYNGEE. The V gene lost 0 bases and the J gene lost 8 bases, with 15 bases spanning the gap. This CDR3 contains 15 residues. The CDR3 here is CASSVEGAVGDIQYF. In nucleotides, the CDR3 is TGTGCCAGCAGCGTAGAAGGGGCGGTAGGGGACATTCAGTACTTC.

The rearrangement joins TRBV9 to TRBJ1-1; 8 bases are a match to TRBD1. Germline assignment: CDR1 SGDLS and CDR2 YYNGEE. After removal of 0 bases from V and 8 bases from J, the junction contained 6 bases not matched to a gene. The CDR3 has 14 amino acids. The CDR3 coding sequence is TGTGCCAGCAGCGTAGGCCAGGGGGCGGCCGAAGCTTTCTTT. As protein: CASSVGQGAAEAFF.

This clonotype was seen ten or more times. This chain joins TRBV3-1 and TRBJ2-5; the D is unclear. CDR1 LGHDT and CDR2 YNNKEL come from the germline V gene (reference sequence). V lost 0 bases and J lost 4, with 9 bases in between. This CDR3 spans 14 amino acids. The chain's CDR3 is CASSQDLWTETQYF. The CDR3 nucleotides are TGTGCCAGCAGCCAAGATCTGTGGACAGAGACCCAGTACTTC.

At least ten counts were recorded for this clonotype. The V and J genes are TRBV27 and TRBJ2-1; 12 positions agree with TRBD2. This CDR3 comprises 16 residues. Germline CDR1 is MNHEY and CDR2 is SMNVEV (reference sequence). With 3 bases clipped from V and 10 bases from J, the junction kept 10 bases outside the gene matches. Here the CDR3 reads CASSFGPSGGAWEQFF. As DNA, the CDR3 is TGTGCCAGCAGTTTTGGGCCTAGCGGGGGGGCGTGGGAGCAGTTCTTC.

This clonotype was seen a few times. The chain couples TRBV7-9 to TRBJ2-7; 9 nucleotides match TRBD1. Per germline, CDR1 SEHNR and CDR2 FQNEAQ (reference sequence). This CDR3 contains 16 residues. J lost 5 bases, V lost 5 bases, and 13 bases had no gene match. The CDR3 coding sequence is TGTGCCAGCAGCCATCCGGACAGGGGAAAGGAGGACGAGCAGTACTTC. The encoded protein is CASSHPDRGKEDEQYF.

The chain is built from TRBV24-1 and TRBJ2-1; 8 bases are a match to TRBD2. The CDR3 spans 15 residues. V gave up 7 bases and J gave up 1 base; unmatched junction bases: 5. Germline V gene lookup returns CDR1 KGHDR and CDR2 SFDVKD. The CDR3 bases are TGTGCCACCAGCCAAGCGGGGGTATCCTACAATGAGCAGTTCTTC. Protein: CATSQAGVSYNEQFF.

In this sample, this clonotype turned up many times. The V and J genes are TRBV4-2 and TRBJ2-3, with 9 bases that match TRBD2. In germline, CDR1 is LGHNA, CDR2 YNFKEQ. V lost 0 bases to trimming and J lost 5 bases; unmatched junction nucleotides: 6. The CDR3 is 16 amino acids. The CDR3, as DNA: TGTGCCAGCAGCCAAGACGAGGCGGGGGGGCTAGATACGCAGTATTTT. Amino acids: CASSQDEAGGLDTQYF.

A word on this clonotype: This may arise from a read error, as a much more abundant clone is one base away. V gene TRBV10-3 combines with J gene TRBJ2-1; no clear D. Germline V lookup: CDR1 ENHRY, CDR2 SYGVKD. The germline V and J ends were trimmed by 0 bases and 4 bases, with 1 base remaining between them. This CDR3 contains 12 residues. The CDR3 loop reads CAISESYNEQFF. The CDR3 bases are TGTGCCATCAGTGAGTCGTACAATGAGCAGTTCTTC.

This clonotype was picked up a small number of times. CDR3 nucleotide sequence: TGCGCCAGCAGCTTGGGGTCTAGCGGGGACCTCACAGATACGCAGTATTTT. The encoded protein is CASSLGSSGDLTDTQYF. This chain uses TRBV5-1 with TRBJ2-3, with 9 bases fitting TRBD2. The CDR3 totals 17 residues. V shed 0 bases, J shed 2 bases, and the junction held 7 bases outside the gene matches. In germline, CDR1 is SGHRS, CDR2 YFSETQ.

The V gene is TRBV27, the J gene TRBJ2-2; perhaps TRBD1 as D (5 bases). Trimming stripped 2 bases from V and 6 bases from J, with 19 bases between. CDR1 MNHEY and CDR2 SMNVEV come from the germline V gene (reference sequence). This CDR3 has 17 amino acids. The chain's CDR3 is CASSLRPTDIRPGELFF. The DNA of the CDR3 is TGTGCCAGCAGTTTAAGGCCGACAGACATAAGGCCCGGGGAGCTGTTTTTT.

This clonotype came up many times. CDR3 bases: TGTGCCAGCAGCGTAGCATCGGGGGGGCCCATCGGGGTTCTGTTTTTT. Its protein is CASSVASGGPIGVLFF. The genes are TRBV9 and TRBJ2-2, with 8 bases that match TRBD2. CDR1 is SGDLS and CDR2 is YYNGEE in the germline V gene. This CDR3 contains 16 residues. V was pared by 0 bases and J by 14 bases, with 15 bases of the junction left unmatched.

This clonotype was found many times. The chain has TRBV4-1 and TRBJ2-3; TRBD2 agrees at 8 bases. CDR1 is MGHRA and CDR2 is YSYEKL in the germline V gene. The CDR3 loop spans 16 amino acids. V lost 1 base, J lost 4 bases, and 7 bases stayed unmatched. The CDR3 DNA sequence: TGCGCCAGCAGCCAAGTCTTGGCGGGAGGAGCAGATACGCAGTATTTT. Amino acid sequence: CASSQVLAGGADTQYF.

There are a few counts of this clonotype. The chain employs TRBV7-9 and TRBJ2-4; possibly TRBD1 for D (6 bases). The CDR3 loop spans 16 amino acids. Trimming cost V 5 bases and J 3 bases, with 17 bases left between them. The germline gives CDR1 SEHNR, CDR2 FQNEAQ (reference sequence). CDR3 sequence reads: CASSPPGQTNKNIQYF. The CDR3 coding sequence is TGTGCCAGCAGCCCCCCCGGACAGACAAACAAAAACATTCAGTACTTC.

The rearrangement joins TRBV11-1 to TRBJ2-1; D gene uncertain. V lost 4 bases and J lost 3, with 28 bases in between. The germline gives CDR1 SGHAT, CDR2 FQDESV (reference sequence). CDR3 size: 20 residues. For the CDR3, the DNA is TGTGCCAGCAGCTCCCCCACTCCCAAGCCGCCGAACACCCTCTACAATGAGCAGTTCTTC. This translates into CASSSPTPKPPNTLYNEQFF.

V usage is TRBV6-2 or TRBV6-3 and J usage is TRBJ1-6, with D tentatively TRBD1 (5 bases). Trimming left V 2 bases short and J 5 bases short, with 7 bases between. The CDR3 length is 14 residues. Germline CDR1 and CDR2: MNHEY and SVGEGT. The CDR3 region has the DNA TGTGCCAGCAGTTACGGGGGTGATAATTCACCCCTCCACTTT. This encodes CASSYGGDNSPLHF.

This clonotype was seen at least ten times. The chain has TRBV2 and TRBJ2-3; 11 bases are a match to TRBD2. CDR1 and CDR2 (germline): SNHLY, FYNNEI. V gave up 4 bases and J gave up 3 bases; unmatched junction bases: 6. The CDR3 is made up of 16 amino acids. CDR3 amino acids: CASSAKLAGETDTQYF. Written as DNA, the CDR3 is TGTGCCAGCAGTGCCAAACTAGCGGGGGAAACAGATACGCAGTATTTT.